Each of the 27 T cell receptor beta chains below was sequenced from the same sample in a study of graft-versus-host responses after intestinal transplantation. Researchers processed graft tissue to release intraepithelial and lamina propria lymphocytes. This table comes from immunoSEQ multiplex PCR, and its TCRdb copy is limited to in-frame clones, with some not included. The sample shows roughly 11,000 clones, about 68% of them seen only once. Material: ileum tissue, obtained around 4.5 months after intestinal transplantation. These receptors were obtained from a human patient who received an intestinal transplant, so some T cells may come from the graft donor.

This clone has just a few counts. This chain uses TRBV21-1 with TRBJ2-5; whether TRBD2, the table's D call, matches the DNA was not checked. TRBV21-1 counts as a pseudogene. This CDR3 has 16 amino acids. The CDR3 bases are TGTGCCAGCAGCAAGGGACTAGCGGGGGAAGAAGAGACCCAGTACTTC. Translated, it gives CASSKGLAGEEETQYF.

The chain links TRBV18 to TRBJ2-5, with D possibly matching TRBD2 (5 bases). CDR1 is KGHSH and CDR2 is LQKENI in the germline V gene. V dropped 3 bases and J dropped 4 bases, with 9 bases sitting between them. The CDR3 loop spans 13 amino acids. This CDR3 is CASSPGSGETQYF. The CDR3 region has the DNA TGTGCCAGCTCACCTGGCAGCGGAGAGACCCAGTACTTC.

This clone was seen just once. This chain uses TRBV6-4 with TRBJ2-2; TRBD2 is a possible D gene (6 bases). Trimming took off 4 bases at V and 3 bases at J, with 9 bases between the two ends. Germline assignment: CDR1 MRHNA and CDR2 SNTAGT. This CDR3 comprises 14 residues. The CDR3 loop is CASSGGEDTGELFF. Here the CDR3 DNA reads TGTGCCAGCAGTGGGGGGGAGGACACCGGGGAGCTGTTTTTT.

This clone was seen a few times. The V gene is TRBV5-1, the J gene TRBJ2-3; no clear D. The CDR3 is 15 amino acids. The ends were cut back, 3 bases at V and 4 bases at J, with 15 bases in the middle. Looked up from germline, CDR1 is SGHRS and CDR2 is YFSETQ. CDR3 loop: CASSSAQSSADTQYF. The CDR3, as DNA: TGCGCCAGCAGCTCCGCCCAATCTAGTGCAGATACGCAGTATTTT.

The J gene is TRBJ2-2, the V gene TRBV27; the D gene is possibly TRBD1 (8 bases). This CDR3 has 15 amino acids. Germline loops: CDR1 MNHEY, CDR2 SMNVEV (reference sequence). The V end lost 10 bases, the J end lost 2 bases, and 17 bases lay between the germline ends. As DNA, the CDR3 is TGTGCCACGACAGGGGAGGGTATAAACACCGGGGAGCTGTTTTTT. Its translation is CATTGEGINTGELFF.

The genes are TRBV7-9 and TRBJ1-2, with D hard to call. The CDR3 has 15 residues. Germline V gives CDR1 SEHNR, CDR2 FQNEAQ (reference sequence). Trimming stripped 5 bases from V and 4 bases from J, with 17 bases between. As DNA, the CDR3 is TGTGCCAGCAGCGTCTTCTGGTCGAAGCTCTATGGCTACACCTTC. Residues: CASSVFWSKLYGYTF.

This clone was recorded a few times. The V call is TRBV4-1, the J call TRBJ1-2; D is perhaps TRBD1 (6 bases). Trimming took 1 base from V and 3 from J, leaving 9 bases between them. This CDR3 region has 14 residues. Germline V gene data show CDR1 as MGHRA and CDR2 as YSYEKL. As DNA, the CDR3 is TGCGCCAGCAGCCAAGGGGACACCTACTATGGCTACACCTTC. Residues: CASSQGDTYYGYTF.

The gene calls are TRBV19 and TRBJ1-1; D is uncertain. The V end lost 5 bases, the J end lost 6 bases, and 10 bases lay between the germline ends. The CDR3 loop spans 12 amino acids. Germline lookup yields CDR1 LNHDA and CDR2 SQIVND (reference sequence). The CDR3 loop is CASSPGWAEAFF. CDR3 DNA sequence: TGTGCCAGTAGTCCAGGTTGGGCTGAAGCTTTCTTT.

The gene calls are TRBV7-2 and TRBJ2-3; TRBD2 matches at 11 bases. Germline V gene data show CDR1 as SGHTA and CDR2 as FQGNSA. This CDR3 contains 19 residues. The V and J ends lost 2 bases and 1 base, in that order; junction bases with no gene match: 11. The CDR3 nucleotides read TGTGCCAGCAGCTTATGGATATGTAGCGGGGGGGCCCGCACAGATACGCAGTATTTT. Its translation is CASSLWICSGGARTDTQYF. Full variable domain (missing parts from reference TRBV7-2 and TRBJ2-3): GAGVSQSPSNKVTEKGKDVELRCDPISGHTALYWYRQSLGQGLEFLIYFQGNSAPDKSGLPSDRFSAERTGGSVSTLTIQRTQQEDSAVYLCASSLWICSGGARTDTQYFGPGTRLTVL.

This clone was counted only a few times. The chain employs TRBV9 and TRBJ2-1, with D possibly matching TRBD2 (6 bases). V was pared by 4 bases and J by 0 bases, with 14 bases between. CDR1 is SGDLS, CDR2 YYNGEE, per germline. This CDR3 is built from 16 residues. CDR3 DNA sequence: TGTGCCAGCAGCCCTGGGGCGGGGAGCTCCTACAATGAGCAGTTCTTC. This codes for CASSPGAGSSYNEQFF.

J is TRBJ1-1 and V is TRBV11-2; D ambiguous. Germline assignment: CDR1 SGHAT and CDR2 FQNNGV. The CDR3 length is 12 residues. Between the trimmed V and J ends, which lost 4 bases and 11 bases, there was a span of 14 bases. The CDR3 loop is CASSSRAGTAFF. The DNA for the CDR3 is TGTGCCAGCAGCTCCCGGGCGGGCACGGCTTTCTTT.

The V gene is TRBV2, the J gene TRBJ2-3; D may be TRBD1 (7 bases). Germline CDR1 is SNHLY and CDR2 is FYNNEI. With 4 bases removed from V and 6 bases from J, the gap between germline ends came to 17 bases. CDR3 length: 15 residues. CDR3 region: CASSAQGGHTDTQYF. CDR3 sequence (DNA): TGTGCCAGCAGTGCGCAGGGGGGCCACACGGATACGCAGTATTTT. Supplemented by reference TRBV2 and TRBJ2-3, the full variable domain reads EPEVTQTPSHQVTQMGQEVILRCVPISNHLYFYWYRQILGQKVEFLVSFYNNEISEKSEIFDDQFSVERPDGSNFTLKIRSTKLEDSAMYFCASSAQGGHTDTQYFGPGTRLTVL.

This clone was seen a handful of times. J is TRBJ2-3 and V is TRBV7-2, with 11 nucleotides matching TRBD2. This CDR3 region has 18 residues. V shed 3 bases, J shed 7 bases, and the junction held 15 bases outside the gene matches. Germline CDR1 is SGHTA and CDR2 is FQGNSA. The CDR3 loop is CASSFAGDLAGGLYTQYF. CDR3 bases: TGTGCCAGCAGCTTCGCGGGGGACCTAGCGGGGGGTCTATATACGCAGTATTTT.

The V call is TRBV28, the J call TRBJ1-1; D is unresolved. Per the germline V gene, CDR1 is MDHEN and CDR2 is SYDVKM. The CDR3 covers 19 residues. V was cut by 5 bases and J by 0 bases, with 25 bases left in between. The CDR3 region has the DNA TGTGCCAGCAGTCCTATTGTAATTCCAGTTCCTGACATGAACACTGAAGCTTTCTTT. Translated, it gives CASSPIVIPVPDMNTEAFF.

The J gene is TRBJ2-5, the V gene TRBV9, with 12 bases matching TRBD2. Trimming removed 3 bases from V and 5 bases from J; junction bases left unmatched: 11. The CDR3 runs 17 residues. Germline V gene sequence: CDR1 SGDLS, CDR2 YYNGEE. The CDR3 DNA reads as TGTGCCAGCAGCGCCGTCCTTCTAGCGGGGGGGGAGGAGACCCAGTACTTC. Translated, it gives CASSAVLLAGGEETQYF.

The V call is TRBV28, the J call TRBJ2-3; TRBD2 matches at 11 bases. The germline gives CDR1 MDHEN, CDR2 SYDVKM. The CDR3 extends over 17 amino acids. V lost 3 bases, J lost 0 bases, and 5 bases stayed unmatched. The CDR3 here is CASSFLGTSGSTDTQYF. CDR3 sequence (DNA): TGTGCCAGCAGTTTTCTCGGGACTAGCGGTAGCACAGATACGCAGTATTTT.

The chain is built from TRBV5-5 and TRBJ1-2; 7 bases are shared with TRBD1. J lost 7 bases, V lost 3 bases, and 15 bases had no gene match. Germline V gives CDR1 SGHKS, CDR2 YYEKEE (reference sequence). This CDR3 is built from 16 residues. The CDR3 spells CASSSPGGTDSLGYTF. CDR3 sequence (DNA): TGTGCCAGCAGCTCCCCGGGGGGGACAGACTCGCTTGGCTACACCTTC.

This rearrangement joins TRBV7-9 to TRBJ2-6; possibly TRBD2 for D (6 bases). V dropped 2 bases and J dropped 2 bases, with 10 bases sitting between them. CDR3 size: 16 residues. Germline V gene sequence: CDR1 SEHNR, CDR2 FQNEAQ (reference sequence). CDR3 in DNA: TGTGCCAGCAGCTTAAAGTGGGGGGCTGGGGCCAACGTCCTGACTTTC. Translation: CASSLKWGAGANVLTF.

J is TRBJ2-5 and V is TRBV28, with 9 bases lining up with TRBD2. J was trimmed by 4 bases and V by 3 bases; bases with no gene match: 15. The CDR3 covers 18 residues. Looked up from germline, CDR1 is MDHEN and CDR2 is SYDVKM. The CDR3 DNA follows: TGTGCCAGCAGTTTTTGGGCTAGCGGGACTCAATGGAGAGAGACCCAGTACTTC. Translating gives CASSFWASGTQWRETQYF.

The chain links TRBV4-1 to TRBJ2-2; 11 bases align to TRBD1. Trimming removed 3 bases from V and 3 bases from J; junction bases left unmatched: 3. There are 16 residues in the CDR3. CDR1 is MGHRA, CDR2 YSYEKL, per germline. DNA for the CDR3: TGCGCCAGCAGCCATGGACAGGGGGCGCACACCGGGGAGCTGTTTTTT. This sequence encodes CASSHGQGAHTGELFF.

The V and J genes are TRBV9 and TRBJ2-7; perhaps TRBD1 as D (6 bases). The germline V gene encodes CDR1 SGDLS and CDR2 YYNGEE. V was clipped by 3 bases and J by 7 bases, with 14 bases between them. CDR3 length: 13 residues. CDR3 residues: CASSARGGEEQYF. In DNA, the CDR3 is TGTGCCAGCAGCGCGAGAGGGGGAGAAGAGCAGTACTTC. The variable domain in full, completed from reference TRBV9 and TRBJ2-7, reads DSGVTQTPKHLITATGQRVTLRCSPRSGDLSVYWYQQSLDQGLQFLIQYYNGEERAKGNILERFSAQQFPDLHSELNLSSLELGDSALYFCASSARGGEEQYFGPGTRLTVT.

This clone appeared once. The chain links TRBV6-5 to TRBJ2-3, with 9 bases identical to TRBD2. This CDR3 spans 16 amino acids. V shed 1 base, J shed 5 bases, and the junction held 7 bases outside the gene matches. Germline V lookup: CDR1 MNHEY, CDR2 SVGAGI. CDR3 sequence (DNA): TGTGCCAGCAGTTACTTAGCGGGGGCCTCCCTAGATACGCAGTATTTT. Translated, it gives CASSYLAGASLDTQYF.

The rearrangement links TRBV5-1 to TRBJ1-1, with D hard to call. V lost 0 bases to trimming and J lost 0 bases, with 6 bases between them. This CDR3 contains 14 residues. CDR1 SGHRS and CDR2 YFSETQ come from the germline V gene. DNA of the CDR3: TGCGCCAGCAGCTTGGACAGCATGAACACTGAAGCTTTCTTT. The encoded protein is CASSLDSMNTEAFF.

This rearrangement joins TRBV7-3 to TRBJ1-2; a weak D match, TRBD1 (6 bases). The CDR3 length is 17 residues. V dropped 5 bases and J dropped 8 bases, with 27 bases sitting between them. Looked up from germline, CDR1 is SGHTA and CDR2 is FQGTGA. The CDR3 bases are TGTGCCAGCAGCCTAAAGGGGGGGAGACAGACCCCTTGGGGCTACACCTTC. Protein sequence: CASSLKGGRQTPWGYTF.

V gene TRBV18 combines with J gene TRBJ2-5; D might be TRBD2 (6 bases). The CDR3 covers 16 residues. The ends were cut back, 1 base at V and 0 bases at J, with 12 bases in the middle. Germline assignment: CDR1 KGHSH and CDR2 LQKENI. The CDR3 sequence: CASSPRTNPNQETQYF. The DNA of the CDR3 is TGTGCCAGCTCACCACGGACTAATCCCAACCAAGAGACCCAGTACTTC. Looking up the rest from reference TRBV18 and TRBJ2-5 gives the full variable domain: NAGVMQNPRHLVRRRGQEARLRCSPMKGHSHVYWYRQLPEEGLKFMVYLQKENIIDESGMPKERFSAEFPKEGPSILRIQQVVRGDSAAYFCASSPRTNPNQETQYFGPGTRLLVL.

This clone is medium-sized. This chain uses TRBV19 with TRBJ2-1, with 12 bases matching TRBD2. In germline, CDR1 is LNHDA, CDR2 SQIVND (reference sequence). Unmatched junction bases numbered 3, after V lost 3 bases and J lost 6 bases. There are 15 residues in the CDR3. CDR3 DNA sequence: TGTGCCAGTAGTATTCCGACTAGCGGGAGCAATGAGCAGTTCTTC. Encoded protein: CASSIPTSGSNEQFF.

The chain is built from TRBV27 and TRBJ2-4, with 9 bases matching TRBD1. Germline V CDR1 and CDR2: MNHEY, SMNVEV (reference sequence). This CDR3 spans 15 amino acids. Germline trimming cut 5 bases from V and 7 bases from J; bases unmatched to any gene: 9. The CDR3 DNA sequence: TGTGCCAGCAGTCCCGCCGGGACAGGGAACAACATTCAGTACTTC. Encoded protein: CASSPAGTGNNIQYF.